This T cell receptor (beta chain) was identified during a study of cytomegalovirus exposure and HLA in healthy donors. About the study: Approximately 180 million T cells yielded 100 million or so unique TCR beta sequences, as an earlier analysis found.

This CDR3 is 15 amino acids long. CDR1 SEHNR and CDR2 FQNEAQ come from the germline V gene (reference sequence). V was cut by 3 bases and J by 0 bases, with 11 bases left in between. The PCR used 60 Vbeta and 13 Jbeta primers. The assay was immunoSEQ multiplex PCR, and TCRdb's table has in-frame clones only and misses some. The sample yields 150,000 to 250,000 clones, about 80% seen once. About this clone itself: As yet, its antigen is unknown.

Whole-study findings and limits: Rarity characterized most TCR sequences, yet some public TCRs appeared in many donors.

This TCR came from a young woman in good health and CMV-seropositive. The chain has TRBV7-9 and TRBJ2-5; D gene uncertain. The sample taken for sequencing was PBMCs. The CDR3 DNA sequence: TGTGCCAGCAGCTTTCCTACTCGGTACCAAGAGACCCAGTACTTC. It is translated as CASSFPTRYQETQYF.